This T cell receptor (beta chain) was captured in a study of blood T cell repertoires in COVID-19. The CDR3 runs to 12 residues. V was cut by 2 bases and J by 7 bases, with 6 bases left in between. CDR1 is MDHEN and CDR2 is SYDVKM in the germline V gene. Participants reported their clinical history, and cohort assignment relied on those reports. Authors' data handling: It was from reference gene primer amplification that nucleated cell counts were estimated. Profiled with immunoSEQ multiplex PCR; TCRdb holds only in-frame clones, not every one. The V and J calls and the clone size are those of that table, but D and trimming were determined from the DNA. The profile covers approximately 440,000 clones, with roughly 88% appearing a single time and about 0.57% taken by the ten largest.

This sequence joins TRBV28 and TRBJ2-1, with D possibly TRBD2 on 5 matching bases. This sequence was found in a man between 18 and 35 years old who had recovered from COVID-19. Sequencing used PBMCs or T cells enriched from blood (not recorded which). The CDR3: CASSLRTNEQFF. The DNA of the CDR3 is TGTGCCAGCAGTTTACGGACTAATGAGCAGTTCTTC. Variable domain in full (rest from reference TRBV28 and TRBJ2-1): DVKVTQSSRYLVKRTGEKVFLECVQDMDHENMFWYRQDPGLGLRLIYFSYDVKMKEKGDIPEGYSVSREKKERFSLILESASTNQTSMYLCASSLRTNEQFFGPGTRLTVL.